One T cell receptor beta chain is described in this entry. Its antigen is unidentified. Germline CDR1 reads MNHNS; CDR2 reads SASEGT. The CDR3 is 14 residues long. The V and J ends lost 2 bases and 5 bases respectively, with 12 bases between them. This sample was included in a study of STAT3 mutations in large granular lymphocyte leukemia. Findings and limits, study-wide: Every T-cell large granular lymphocyte leukemia patient had at least one immunodominant TCR beta clonotype. Variable sampling intervals and differing treatment regimens complicated linking therapy response to TCR clonal burden changes.

About 40,000 productive templates were obtained per sample on average. Using immunoSEQ multiplex PCR, the repertoire was profiled, and TCRdb retains in-frame clones only, with some absent. The data show 30,000 to 40,000 clones, roughly 86% seen once. The TCR comes from a man aged 55 to 70 with T-cell large granular lymphocyte leukemia. Some clones in this sample may be carry-over from other donors' samples. The sequenced sample consisted of peripheral blood mononuclear cells. The chain carries TRBV6-1 and TRBJ2-5; a possible D gene is TRBD1 (5 bases). Here the CDR3 DNA reads TGTGCCAGCAGTGAATTCAGACAGTACGAGACCCAGTACTTC. Residues: CASSEFRQYETQYF.